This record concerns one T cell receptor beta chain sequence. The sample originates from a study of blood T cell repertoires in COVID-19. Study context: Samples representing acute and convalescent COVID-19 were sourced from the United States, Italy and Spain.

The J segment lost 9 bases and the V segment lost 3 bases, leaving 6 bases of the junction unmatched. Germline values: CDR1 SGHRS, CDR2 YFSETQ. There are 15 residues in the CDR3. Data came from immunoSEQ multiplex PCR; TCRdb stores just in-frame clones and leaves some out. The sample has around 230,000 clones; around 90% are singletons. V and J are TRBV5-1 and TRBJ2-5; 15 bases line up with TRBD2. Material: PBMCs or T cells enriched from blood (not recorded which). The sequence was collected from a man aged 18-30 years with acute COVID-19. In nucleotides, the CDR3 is TGCGCCAGCAGCTGGGGGACTAGCGGGAGGAGGGCCCAGTACTTC. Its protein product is CASSWGTSGRRAQYF.